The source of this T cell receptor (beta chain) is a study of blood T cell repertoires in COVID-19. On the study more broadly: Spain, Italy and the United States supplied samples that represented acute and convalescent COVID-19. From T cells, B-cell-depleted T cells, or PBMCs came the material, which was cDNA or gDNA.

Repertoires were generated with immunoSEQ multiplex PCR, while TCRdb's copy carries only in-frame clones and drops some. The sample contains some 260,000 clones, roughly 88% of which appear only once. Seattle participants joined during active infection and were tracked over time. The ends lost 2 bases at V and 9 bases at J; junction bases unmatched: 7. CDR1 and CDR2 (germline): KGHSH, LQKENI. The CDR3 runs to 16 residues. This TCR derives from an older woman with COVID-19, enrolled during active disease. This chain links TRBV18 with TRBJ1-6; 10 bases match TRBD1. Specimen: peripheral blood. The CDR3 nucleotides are TGTGCCAGCTCACCAGCGGGACAGGGGTTGGGTTCACCCCTCCACTTT. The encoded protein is CASSPAGQGLGSPLHF.